This record concerns one T cell receptor (beta chain) sequence. What antigen it recognizes has not been identified. Nothing much larger sits one base from this clone, and base qualities are not available. The donors were included in the validation cohort of roughly 130 subjects, a group kept apart from the roughly 700-subject first cohort. V is reduced by 4 bases and J by 4 bases, leaving a spacing of 13 bases between them. CDR3 length: 14 amino acids, cysteine to phenylalanine. Only the CDR3 region is kept as DNA, spanning 42 bases read in frame from base 1. Reading the germline V gene gives CDR1 MDHEN and CDR2 SYDVKM. This entry is derived from a study of cytomegalovirus exposure and HLA in healthy donors (dated by TCRdb to about 2017). Regarding the research as a whole: According to a later analysis, the roughly 130 validation repertoires were produced on the same platform as the roughly 600 repertoires of the first cohort. Besides the first cohort of under 700 subjects, a separate validation cohort made up of 95 to 150 different subjects was used. The study aimed to test whether cataloging public T cell receptors could reveal signatures of past pathogen exposure. High-throughput TCR immunosequencing, statistical association of individual TCRs with disease status, and machine learning were combined to predict cytomegalovirus infection status.

Preparation of the library involved the immunoSEQ multiplex PCR assay. Processing in the source paper ran as follows. To diagnose cytomegalovirus status from the catalog of TCR beta chain sequences, a statistical classification framework was built. TCRdb took over this immuneACCESS table, retaining in-frame rearrangements with V and J assigned. Such tables are incomplete; in checked studies, under half of the missing clones stem from an unresolved V gene, and the remainder is unexplained. D and trimming were read from the DNA, whereas the V and J calls and clone size are those reported in that table. The sample has over 120,000 clones on record, 70% to 90% of them singletons. The biggest ten clones account for over 5% of the sample. Results the study describes overall, beyond this receptor: Most TCR sequences were seen in very few donors, while some public TCRs were found in many individuals. A later analysis had no HLA typing for the validation cohort, so co-occurrence there was scored across all 120 or so repertoires. A later analysis found that TCRs clustered in the first cohort also tended to co-occur in the roughly 120 validation repertoires, with approximately 94% of cluster scores above 0. Three of the identified cytomegalovirus-associated TCR beta chains were confirmed in vitro to be specific for cytomegalovirus antigens. The authors suggested that the approach could potentially be generalized to other disease states and immunological phenotypes. The classifier was reported to diagnose cytomegalovirus status with high specificity and sensitivity in both the original cohort and the validation cohort. A total of 150 to 200 TCR beta chains were listed by the study as associated with cytomegalovirus.

The sequence joins TRBV28 to TRBJ1-1; TRBD1 could be the D gene, as 5 bases match. The TCR sequence derives from a woman in her twenties or thirties in good health and CMV-seropositive. Sequencing used PBMCs. The DNA reads TGTGCCAGCAGTTCCCGGGGGGGGGTCACTGAAGCTTTCTTT. Protein translation: CASSSRGGVTEAFF.